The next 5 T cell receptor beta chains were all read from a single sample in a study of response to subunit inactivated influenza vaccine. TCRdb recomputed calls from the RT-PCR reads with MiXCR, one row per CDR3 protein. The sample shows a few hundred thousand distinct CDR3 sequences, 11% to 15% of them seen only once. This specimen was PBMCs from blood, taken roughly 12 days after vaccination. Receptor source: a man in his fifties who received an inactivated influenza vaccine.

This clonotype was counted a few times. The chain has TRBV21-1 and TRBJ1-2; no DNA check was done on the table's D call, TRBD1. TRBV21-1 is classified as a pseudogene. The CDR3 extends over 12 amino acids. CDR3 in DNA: TGTGCCAGCAGCTCGTACAGGCGGGGCTACACCTTC. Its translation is CASSSYRRGYTF.

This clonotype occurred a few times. CDR3 in amino acids: CASSYTLSRDKAYNEQFF. The CDR3 DNA sequence: TGTGCCAGCAGTTATACCCTCAGTCGGGACAAGGCCTACAATGAGCAGTTCTTC. V is TRBV6-2 or TRBV6-3 and J is TRBJ2-1; TRBD1 might be the D (6 bases). The CDR3 runs to 18 residues. V dropped 3 bases and J dropped 2 bases, with 20 bases sitting between them. From germline, CDR1 is MNHEY and CDR2 SVGEGT.

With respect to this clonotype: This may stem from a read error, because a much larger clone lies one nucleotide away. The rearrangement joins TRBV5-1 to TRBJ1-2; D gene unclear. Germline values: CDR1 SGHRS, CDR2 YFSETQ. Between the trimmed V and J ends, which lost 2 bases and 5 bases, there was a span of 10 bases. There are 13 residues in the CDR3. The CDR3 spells CASSFLDGYGYTF. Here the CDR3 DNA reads TGCGCCAGCAGCTTCTTGGACGGTTATGGCTACACCTTC.

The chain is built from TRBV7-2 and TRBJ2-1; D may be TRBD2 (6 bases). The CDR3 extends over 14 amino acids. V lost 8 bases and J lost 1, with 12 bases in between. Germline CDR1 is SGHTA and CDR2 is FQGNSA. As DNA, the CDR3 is TGTGCCAGCTGCCCCGGGACTTCCTACAATGAGCAGTTCTTC. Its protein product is CASCPGTSYNEQFF.

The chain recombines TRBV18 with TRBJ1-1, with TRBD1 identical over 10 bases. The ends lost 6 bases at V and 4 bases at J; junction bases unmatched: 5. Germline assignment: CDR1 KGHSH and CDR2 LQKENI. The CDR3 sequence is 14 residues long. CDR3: CASSQGQGSTEAFF. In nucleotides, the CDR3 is TGTGCCAGCTCCCAGGGACAGGGGAGCACTGAAGCTTTCTTT.